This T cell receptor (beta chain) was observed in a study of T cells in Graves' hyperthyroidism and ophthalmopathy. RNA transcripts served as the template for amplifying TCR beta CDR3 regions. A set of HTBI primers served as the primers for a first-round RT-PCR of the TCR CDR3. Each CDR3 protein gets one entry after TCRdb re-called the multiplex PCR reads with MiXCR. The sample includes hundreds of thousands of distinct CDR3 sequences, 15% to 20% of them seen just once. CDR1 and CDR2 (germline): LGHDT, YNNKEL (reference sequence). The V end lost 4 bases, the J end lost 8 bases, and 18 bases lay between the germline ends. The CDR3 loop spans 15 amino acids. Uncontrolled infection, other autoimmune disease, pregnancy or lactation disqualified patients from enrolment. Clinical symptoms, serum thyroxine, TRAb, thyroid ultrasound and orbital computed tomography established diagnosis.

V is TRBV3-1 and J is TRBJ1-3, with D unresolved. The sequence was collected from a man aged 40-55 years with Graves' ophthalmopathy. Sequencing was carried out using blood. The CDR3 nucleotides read TGTGCCAGCAGCCCTCCGATGCGACCAAAAGACACCATATATTTT. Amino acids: CASSPPMRPKDTIYF.